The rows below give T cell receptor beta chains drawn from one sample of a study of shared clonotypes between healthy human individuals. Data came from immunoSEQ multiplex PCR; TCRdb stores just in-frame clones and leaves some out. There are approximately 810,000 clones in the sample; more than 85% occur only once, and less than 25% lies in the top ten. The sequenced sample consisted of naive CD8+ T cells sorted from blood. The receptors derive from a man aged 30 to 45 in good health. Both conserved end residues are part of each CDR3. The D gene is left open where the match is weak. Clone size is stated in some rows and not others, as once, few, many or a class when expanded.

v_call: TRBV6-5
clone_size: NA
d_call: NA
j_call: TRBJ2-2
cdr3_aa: CASTNTYTGELFF
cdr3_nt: TGTGCCAGCACCAACACCTACACCGGGGAGCTGTTTTTT

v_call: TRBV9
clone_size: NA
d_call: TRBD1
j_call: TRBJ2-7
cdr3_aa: CASSVVGTGPSEQYF
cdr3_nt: TGTGCCAGCAGCGTAGTCGGGACAGGCCCCTCCGAGCAGTACTTC

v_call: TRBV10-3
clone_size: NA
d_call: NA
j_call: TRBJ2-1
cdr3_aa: CAISEFQGSYNEQFF
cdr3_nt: TGTGCCATCAGTGAGTTCCAGGGATCCTACAATGAGCAGTTCTTC

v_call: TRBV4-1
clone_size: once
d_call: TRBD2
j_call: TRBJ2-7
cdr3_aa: CASSQEAPSGRGAEQYF
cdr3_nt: TGCGCCAGCAGCCAAGAGGCCCCTAGCGGGAGGGGCGCCGAGCAGTACTTC

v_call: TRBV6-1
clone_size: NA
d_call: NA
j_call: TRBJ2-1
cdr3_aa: CASSEVVNNEQFF
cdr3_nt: TGTGCCAGCAGTGAAGTGGTAAACAATGAGCAGTTCTTC

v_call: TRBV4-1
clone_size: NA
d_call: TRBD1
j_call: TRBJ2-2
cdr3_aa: CASSQDQGARTNTGELFF
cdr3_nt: TGCGCCAGCAGCCAAGATCAGGGGGCTAGGACGAACACCGGGGAGCTGTTTTTT

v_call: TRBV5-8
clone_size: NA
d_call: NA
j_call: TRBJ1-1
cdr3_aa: CASSLRWDLSMNTEAFF
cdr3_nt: TGTGCCAGCAGCTTGCGGTGGGACTTATCGATGAACACTGAAGCTTTCTTT

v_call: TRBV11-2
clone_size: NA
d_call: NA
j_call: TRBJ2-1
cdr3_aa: CASSLAGVWEHEQFF
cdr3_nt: TGTGCCAGCAGCTTAGCGGGAGTGTGGGAGCATGAGCAGTTCTTC

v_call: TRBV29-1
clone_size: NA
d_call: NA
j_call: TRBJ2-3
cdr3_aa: CSVEVAGTDTQYF
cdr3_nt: TGCAGCGTTGAAGTGGCAGGGACAGATACGCAGTATTTT

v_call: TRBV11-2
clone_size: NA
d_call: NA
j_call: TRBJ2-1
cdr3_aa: CASSLETNPLYEQFF
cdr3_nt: TGTGCCAGCAGCTTAGAGACTAACCCGCTCTATGAGCAGTTCTTC

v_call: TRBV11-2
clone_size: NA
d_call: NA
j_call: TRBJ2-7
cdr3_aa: CASSLDPIEQYF
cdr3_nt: TGTGCCAGCAGCTTAGATCCTATCGAGCAGTACTTC

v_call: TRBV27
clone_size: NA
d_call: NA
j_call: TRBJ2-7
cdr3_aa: CASSLSLQYEQYF
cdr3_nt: TGTGCCAGCAGTTTATCGCTCCAGTACGAGCAGTACTTC

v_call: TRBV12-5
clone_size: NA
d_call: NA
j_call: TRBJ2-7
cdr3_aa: CASGLSTYEQYF
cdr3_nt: TGTGCTAGTGGTTTGTCTACCTACGAGCAGTACTTC

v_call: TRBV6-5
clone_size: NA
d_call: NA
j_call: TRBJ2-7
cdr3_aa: CASSYEGSEQYF
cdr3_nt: TGTGCCAGCAGTTACGAAGGGAGCGAGCAGTACTTC

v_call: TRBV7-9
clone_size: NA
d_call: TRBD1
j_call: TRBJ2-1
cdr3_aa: CASSFLTGGTDEQFF
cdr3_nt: TGTGCCAGCAGCTTCTTAACAGGGGGCACGGATGAGCAGTTCTTC

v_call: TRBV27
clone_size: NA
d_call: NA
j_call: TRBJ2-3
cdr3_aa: CASSLGSADTQYF
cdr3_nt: TGTGCCAGCAGTTTAGGGTCCGCAGATACGCAGTATTTT